Presented here are 18 T cell receptor beta chains from one specimen sequenced in a study of CD8 T cells in ankylosing spondylitis. TCRdb re-derived calls from the 5' RACE reads in MiXCR, one entry per CDR3 protein. The sample lists about 250,000 distinct CDR3 sequences; roughly a tenth were seen once. Sequencing was performed on blood, either unsorted or a sorted T cell fraction (not recorded which). Receptor source: a male donor with ankylosing spondylitis or in good health (not recorded which).

This clonotype has only a few counts. The chain uses TRBV7-2 and TRBJ2-3; D gene uncertain. V was clipped by 6 bases and J by 1 base, with 11 bases between them. The CDR3 sequence is 14 residues long. Germline loops: CDR1 SGHTA, CDR2 FQGNSA. In DNA, the CDR3 is TGTGCCAGCAGTCCCTCCACCGGCACAGATACGCAGTATTTT. It codes for CASSPSTGTDTQYF.

The chain carries TRBV15 and TRBJ1-2; a possible D gene is TRBD1 (6 bases). V lost 0 bases and J 0 bases, leaving 20 bases between the germline ends. From germline, CDR1 is LNHNV and CDR2 YYDKDF (reference sequence). The CDR3 loop spans 19 amino acids. CDR3 amino acids: CATSREKWDTLLANYGYTF. In nucleotides, the CDR3 is TGTGCCACCAGCAGAGAGAAGTGGGACACGTTGTTAGCTAACTATGGCTACACCTTC.

This clonotype was recorded a few times. The V call is TRBV27, the J call TRBJ1-6; D gene unclear. The germline gives CDR1 MNHEY, CDR2 SMNVEV (reference sequence). CDR3 length: 11 residues. Trimming stripped 8 bases from V and 4 bases from J, with 3 bases between. DNA of the CDR3: TGTGCCAGCGGGTATAATTCACCCCTCCACTTT. It specifies CASGYNSPLHF.

This clonotype has a count of ten or more. The V call is TRBV3-1, the J call TRBJ1-4; D gene unclear. This CDR3 spans 13 amino acids. V was cut by 3 bases and J by 8 bases, with 10 bases left in between. Germline CDR1 LGHDT, CDR2 YNNKEL (reference sequence). The CDR3 bases are TGTGCCAGCAGCCAGGGGTCGGGAGAAAAACTGTTTTTT. It translates to CASSQGSGEKLFF.

The chain recombines TRBV20-1 with TRBJ2-5; the D is unclear. Trimming left V 6 bases short and J 4 bases short, with 12 bases between. This CDR3 region has 12 residues. CDR1 is DFQATT and CDR2 is SNEGSKA in the germline V gene (reference sequence). The CDR3 DNA reads TGCAGTGCCACCGAGGTTAGAGAGACCCAGTACTTC. This gives the protein CSATEVRETQYF.

This clonotype was counted between two and nine times. The chain couples TRBV27 to TRBJ1-5, with D maybe TRBD1 (6 bases). The V gene lost 0 bases and the J gene lost 3 bases, with 9 bases spanning the gap. From germline, CDR1 is MNHEY and CDR2 SMNVEV (reference sequence). This CDR3 spans 15 amino acids. The CDR3: CASSLSGTTNQPQHF. The CDR3, as DNA: TGTGCCAGCAGTTTATCCGGGACAACCAATCAGCCCCAGCATTTT.

At least ten counts were recorded for this clonotype. The chain combines TRBV5-1 with TRBJ2-3, with TRBD2 matching 10 bases. Looked up from germline, CDR1 is SGHRS and CDR2 is YFSETQ. The CDR3 extends over 14 amino acids. V shed 6 bases and J 7 bases; nucleotides not matched to a gene: 8. The CDR3 region has the DNA TGCGCCAGCACCGAGCGGGAGGGCCAAAATACGCAGTATTTT. It specifies CASTEREGQNTQYF.

This clonotype was counted many times. In nucleotides, the CDR3 is TGTGCCAGCAGCTCGGGACTAGCGAACAATGAGCAGTTCTTC. Encoded protein: CASSSGLANNEQFF. The chain uses TRBV7-2 and TRBJ2-1; TRBD2 agrees at 10 bases. The CDR3 loop spans 14 amino acids. CDR1 and CDR2 (germline): SGHTA, FQGNSA. V was clipped by 4 bases and J by 5 bases; unmatched bases: 2. The full variable domain, with the rest looked up from reference TRBV7-2 and TRBJ2-1, is GAGVSQSPSNKVTEKGKDVELRCDPISGHTALYWYRQSLGQGLEFLIYFQGNSAPDKSGLPSDRFSAERTGGSVSTLTIQRTQQEDSAVYLCASSSGLANNEQFFGPGTRLTVL.

This clonotype came up many times. The V call is TRBV5-5, the J call TRBJ2-3; D remains ambiguous. The length of the CDR3 is 13 residues. Germline V CDR1 and CDR2: SGHKS, YYEKEE (reference sequence). V was clipped by 7 bases and J by 2 bases, with 11 bases between them. The CDR3 coding sequence is TGTGCCAGCGAAAGGCGGAACACAGATACGCAGTATTTT. Its translation is CASERRNTDTQYF.

This clonotype was detected many times. The chain links TRBV7-2 to TRBJ2-1; maybe TRBD2 (7 bases). Trimming cost V 2 bases and J 9 bases, with 14 bases left between them. The CDR3 spans 14 residues. Germline V gene lookup returns CDR1 SGHTA and CDR2 FQGNSA. This CDR3 reads CASSLFGGRPEQFF. The CDR3 DNA is TGTGCCAGCAGCTTATTCGGGGGGCGCCCTGAGCAGTTCTTC.

This clonotype was observed many times. CDR3: CASSPGVAGLYSYEQYF. CDR3 in DNA: TGTGCCAGCTCCCCCGGGGTAGCGGGATTATACTCCTACGAGCAGTACTTC. The chain joins TRBV18 to TRBJ2-7; 8 bases map to TRBD2. J gave up 0 bases and V 6 bases, and 13 bases lay outside the gene matches. This CDR3 is 17 amino acids long. Germline V gene lookup returns CDR1 KGHSH and CDR2 LQKENI.

This clonotype was observed many times. V usage is TRBV6-5 and J usage is TRBJ2-7; D gene ambiguous. The germline V and J ends were trimmed by 2 bases and 3 bases, with 8 bases remaining between them. Per germline, CDR1 MNHEY and CDR2 SVGAGI. There are 13 residues in the CDR3. CDR3 sequence: CASSYGLLYEQYF. The CDR3 nucleotides read TGTGCCAGCAGTTACGGCCTTCTCTACGAGCAGTACTTC.

To note about this clonotype: A much larger clone lies one base from this, so it may be a read error. The J gene is TRBJ2-7, the V gene TRBV7-9; D is unclear. V gave up 6 bases and J gave up 1 base, with 7 bases separating them. The CDR3 has 12 residues. Germline V gene data show CDR1 as SEHNR and CDR2 as FQNEAQ (reference sequence). The CDR3 DNA reads as TGTGCCAGCAGTATAAGGTCCTACGAGCAGTACTTC. Amino acids: CASSIRSYEQYF. Filled out from reference TRBV7-9 and TRBJ2-7, the complete variable domain reads DTGVSQNPRHKITKRGQNVTFRCDPISEHNRLYWYRQTLGQGPEFLTYFQNEAQLEKSRLLSDRFSAERPKGSFSTLEIQRTEQGDSAMYLCASSIRSYEQYFGPGTRLTVT.

This clonotype was seen at least ten times. The rearrangement joins TRBV25-1 to TRBJ1-1; the D gene is possibly TRBD1 (6 bases). Per germline, CDR1 MGHDK and CDR2 SYGVNS. Trimming took 5 bases from V and 11 from J, leaving 15 bases between them. There are 12 residues in the CDR3. This CDR3 reads CASSLWEGGAFF. Here the CDR3 DNA reads TGTGCCAGCAGTCTTTGGGAGGGGGGGGCTTTCTTT.

Ten or more counts support this clonotype. The chain carries TRBV12-3 or TRBV12-4 and TRBJ2-1; D is undetermined. The CDR3 consists of 13 residues. The V gene lost 6 bases and the J gene lost 4 bases, with 10 bases spanning the gap. The CDR3 sequence: CASSPRRYNEQFF. The CDR3 coding sequence is TGTGCCAGCAGCCCCCGACGATACAATGAGCAGTTCTTC.

This clonotype was counted at least ten times. The chain is built from TRBV4-1 and TRBJ2-1; D not resolved. The CDR3 spans 16 residues. Deletions cut 2 bases from V and 0 bases from J, with 11 bases between. The germline V gene encodes CDR1 MGHRA and CDR2 YSYEKL. This CDR3 reads CASSQKSVSSYNEQFF. In DNA form, the CDR3 reads TGCGCCAGCAGCCAAAAAAGCGTTAGCTCCTACAATGAGCAGTTCTTC.

This clonotype was detected ten times or more. This chain links TRBV5-1 with TRBJ1-1; weak D call: TRBD1 (5 bases). The CDR3 is 13 residues long. The germline gives CDR1 SGHRS, CDR2 YFSETQ. Trimming pared 7 bases from V and 2 bases from J, leaving 12 bases between. CDR3 protein: CASVGRVNTEAFF. CDR3 bases: TGCGCCAGCGTGGGGCGGGTAAACACTGAAGCTTTCTTT.

In DNA, the CDR3 is TGTGCCATCACTGGGGGCAGGGCGGTCTACAATGAGCAGTTCTTC. Translating gives CAITGGRAVYNEQFF. This chain joins TRBV10-3 and TRBJ2-1; D might be TRBD1 (6 bases). The CDR3 is made up of 15 amino acids. Trimming removed 7 bases from V and 3 bases from J, with 16 bases in between. In germline, CDR1 is ENHRY, CDR2 SYGVKD.